This record concerns one TCR beta chain sequence. Its antigen is unknown. The data were taken from a study of T-cell reconstitution after alpha-beta-depleted transplantation in children. Study observations and caveats: By about two months after transplant, alpha-beta T cells reportedly arose from several hundred graft clones that had expanded. T-cell counts and diversity were attributed mostly to newly produced T cells one year after transplant.

The authors prepared the TCRbeta library with unique molecular identifiers. TCRdb redid the calling of the PCR reads with MiXCR, one entry per CDR3 protein. The table lists 700,000 or so distinct CDR3 sequences, under 15% of them singletons. The source material was PBMCs, sampled before TCRalphabeta/CD19-depleted stem cell transplant. The sequence was collected from a girl aged 2 to 9 with congenital amegakaryocytic thrombocytopenia, due to receive a stem cell transplant.

The CDR3 bases are TGCGCCAGCAGCTTGGAGCGGACCCTGGTAGGCGAGGAGCAGTACTTC. Translating gives CASSLERTLVGEEQYF. The chain has TRBV5-1 and TRBJ2-7, with D perhaps matching TRBD2 (5 bases). This CDR3 spans 16 amino acids. Germline CDR1 SGHRS, CDR2 YFSETQ. With 0 bases removed from V and 7 bases from J, the gap between germline ends came to 20 bases. The whole variable domain, remainder taken from reference TRBV5-1 and TRBJ2-7, is KAGVTQTPRYLIKTRGQQVTLSCSPISGHRSVSWYQQTPGQGLQFLFEYFSETQRNKGNFPGRFSGRQFSNSRSEMNVSTLELGDSALYLCASSLERTLVGEEQYFGPGTRLTVT.